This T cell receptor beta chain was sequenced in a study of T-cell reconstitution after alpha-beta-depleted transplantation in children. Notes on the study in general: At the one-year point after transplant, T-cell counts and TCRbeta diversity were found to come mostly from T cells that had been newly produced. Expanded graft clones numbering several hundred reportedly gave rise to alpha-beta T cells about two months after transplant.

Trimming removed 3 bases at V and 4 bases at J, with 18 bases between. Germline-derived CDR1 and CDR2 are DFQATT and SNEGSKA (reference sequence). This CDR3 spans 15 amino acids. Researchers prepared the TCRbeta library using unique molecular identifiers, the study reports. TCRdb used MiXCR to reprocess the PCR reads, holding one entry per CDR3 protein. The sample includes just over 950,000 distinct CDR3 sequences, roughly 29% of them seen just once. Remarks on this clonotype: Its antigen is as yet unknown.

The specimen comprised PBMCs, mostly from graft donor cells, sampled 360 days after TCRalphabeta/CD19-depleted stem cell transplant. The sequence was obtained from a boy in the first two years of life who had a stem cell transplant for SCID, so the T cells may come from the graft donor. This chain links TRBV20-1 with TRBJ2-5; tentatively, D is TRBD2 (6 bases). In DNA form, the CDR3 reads TGCAGTGCTAGGAATCGGTTAAGGGGAGGAGAGACCCAGTACTTC. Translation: CSARNRLRGGETQYF.